Following are 27 T cell receptor beta chains from one sample sequenced in a study of CD8 T cells in Susac syndrome. Reverse transcription used roughly 0.45 to 1 ug RNA and random hexamers. From the immunoSEQ multiplex PCR reads, TCRdb called clonotypes with MiXCR, one entry per CDR3 protein. The sample records 100,000 to 150,000 distinct CDR3 sequences, around 96% being singletons. Sequencing used CD4+ T cells from PBMCs. Receptors were obtained from a human donor in good health.

This chain uses TRBV2 with TRBJ1-4, with 10 positions matching TRBD1. V lost 5 bases to trimming and J lost 5 bases; unmatched junction nucleotides: 5. Germline CDR1 and CDR2: SNHLY and FYNNEI. There are 15 residues in the CDR3. The CDR3 region is CASSRWTGGNEKLFF. The CDR3 region has the DNA TGTGCCAGCAGTCGGTGGACAGGGGGGAATGAAAAACTGTTTTTT. Full variable domain (remainder filled in from reference TRBV2 and TRBJ1-4): EPEVTQTPSHQVTQMGQEVILRCVPISNHLYFYWYRQILGQKVEFLVSFYNNEISEKSEIFDDQFSVERPDGSNFTLKIRSTKLEDSAMYFCASSRWTGGNEKLFFGSGTQLSVL.

This chain uses TRBV4-3 with TRBJ1-4, with a possible D match to TRBD1 (5 bases). CDR3 length equals 15 residues. From germline, CDR1 is LGHNA and CDR2 YSLEER. Between the trimmed V and J ends, which lost 4 bases and 5 bases, there was a span of 14 bases. The CDR3, as DNA: TGCGCCAGCAGCCCTAGACAGTACATCAATGAAAAACTGTTTTTT. It encodes CASSPRQYINEKLFF.

This chain uses TRBV5-1 with TRBJ1-1; D uncertain. Germline CDR1 SGHRS, CDR2 YFSETQ. The CDR3 covers 15 residues. Trimming left V 0 bases short and J 0 bases short, with 9 bases between. The CDR3 reads CASSLDTGVNTEAFF. In DNA form, the CDR3 reads TGCGCCAGCAGCTTGGACACCGGAGTGAACACTGAAGCTTTCTTT.

This clonotype came up once. The chain couples TRBV20-1 to TRBJ2-2; perhaps TRBD2 as D (6 bases). Deletions cut 6 bases from V and 7 bases from J, with 15 bases between. CDR1 DFQATT and CDR2 SNEGSKA come from the germline V gene (reference sequence). The CDR3 loop spans 13 amino acids. As DNA, the CDR3 is TGCAGTGCCGGGGACTCCCCCAACGGGGAGCTGTTTTTT. This sequence encodes CSAGDSPNGELFF.

V usage is TRBV20-1 and J usage is TRBJ2-7, with 8 bases identical to TRBD1. This CDR3 has 15 residues. Trimming cost V 6 bases and J 6 bases; bases outside gene matches: 16. CDR1 DFQATT and CDR2 SNEGSKA come from the germline V gene (reference sequence). The CDR3 DNA reads TGCAGTGCAGACAGCCGGGACAGGAGTATGGGCGAGCAGTACTTC. As protein: CSADSRDRSMGEQYF.

The chain couples TRBV5-1 to TRBJ2-2; D is uncertain. The CDR3 has 14 residues. The germline V gene has CDR1 SGHRS and CDR2 YFSETQ. V lost 6 bases, J lost 6 bases, and 15 bases lay in between. The chain's CDR3 is CASTVEVTSGELFF. The CDR3 DNA is TGCGCCAGCACCGTGGAAGTGACATCCGGGGAGCTGTTTTTT.

This clonotype was recorded once. The chain joins TRBV19 to TRBJ2-4, with 7 bases fitting TRBD2. V shed 3 bases and J 0 bases; nucleotides not matched to a gene: 2. CDR1 and CDR2 (germline): LNHDA, SQIVND (reference sequence). This CDR3 is built from 15 residues. DNA for the CDR3: TGTGCCAGTAGTATTGGGGGGGGAGCCAAAAACATTCAGTACTTC. Its translation: CASSIGGGAKNIQYF.

This chain links TRBV3-1 with TRBJ1-5, with D hard to call. The CDR3 is made up of 13 amino acids. Between the trimmed V and J ends, which lost 0 bases and 6 bases, there was a span of 6 bases. CDR1 and CDR2 from the germline V gene are LGHDT and YNNKEL (reference sequence). CDR3 region: CASSQDQSQPQHF. As DNA, the CDR3 is TGTGCCAGCAGCCAAGATCAGAGTCAGCCCCAGCATTTT.

The CDR3 nucleotides are TGCAGTGCTAGAGGGGGGCGGGGAGGGCCCTCTGGGGCCAACGTCCTGACTTTC. Its protein product is CSARGGRGGPSGANVLTF. The chain links TRBV20-1 to TRBJ2-6; tentatively, D is TRBD2 (7 bases). V lost 1 base and J lost 0, with 16 bases in between. This CDR3 spans 18 amino acids. Germline-derived CDR1 and CDR2 are DFQATT and SNEGSKA (reference sequence).

V is TRBV3-1 and J is TRBJ1-1; D possibly corresponds to TRBD1 (6 bases). Looked up from germline, CDR1 is LGHDT and CDR2 is YNNKEL (reference sequence). The CDR3 contains 14 residues. V shed 4 bases and J shed 1 base, with 10 bases lying between them. The CDR3, as DNA: TGTGCCAGCAGCCGGAAGACAGGGAACACTGAAGCTTTCTTT. Translating it yields CASSRKTGNTEAFF.

This sequence joins TRBV11-3 and TRBJ2-1; 12 positions match TRBD2. Trimming cost V 3 bases and J 6 bases; bases outside gene matches: 3. Germline V gene sequence: CDR1 SGHNT, CDR2 YENEEA. CDR3 length: 15 amino acids. The DNA of the CDR3 is TGTGCCAGCAGCTTGACTAGCGGGAGTCCCAATGAGCAGTTCTTC. This gives the protein CASSLTSGSPNEQFF.

The chain joins TRBV3-1 to TRBJ2-1; TRBD2 aligns across 10 bases. The CDR3 totals 14 residues. Trimming at V came to 4 bases and at J to 4 bases, leaving 1 base not matched to a gene. Germline CDR1 reads LGHDT; CDR2 reads YNNKEL (reference sequence). This chain's CDR3 is CASSPSGRYNEQFF. CDR3 nucleotides: TGTGCCAGCAGCCCTAGCGGGAGATACAATGAGCAGTTCTTC.

The chain is built from TRBV20-1 and TRBJ2-7, with D perhaps matching TRBD1 (7 bases). The CDR3 sequence is 14 residues long. Per the germline V gene, CDR1 is DFQATT and CDR2 is SNEGSKA (reference sequence). V was cut by 6 bases and J by 2 bases, with 17 bases left in between. The CDR3 protein is CSAPGGRYPYEQYF. The DNA for the CDR3 is TGCAGTGCCCCAGGGGGGAGGTACCCCTACGAGCAGTACTTC.

The chain has TRBV7-2 and TRBJ1-1; 9 nucleotides line up with TRBD1. With V trimmed by 5 bases and J by 4 bases, 5 bases remained unmatched. CDR1 and CDR2 from the germline V gene are SGHTA and FQGNSA. The CDR3 contains 14 residues. The CDR3 DNA reads TGTGCCAGCAGCCGGGACAGGGCCTCCACTGAAGCTTTCTTT. Translated: CASSRDRASTEAFF.

This chain's CDR3 is CASSQVDGSSYEQYF. DNA of the CDR3: TGTGCCAGCAGCCAAGTGGACGGGAGCTCCTACGAGCAGTACTTC. The chain combines TRBV4-2 with TRBJ2-7, with D possibly matching TRBD2 (6 bases). Germline CDR1 LGHNA, CDR2 YNFKEQ. V lost 1 base to trimming and J lost 0 bases, with 10 bases between them. The length of the CDR3 is 15 residues.

The chain employs TRBV7-6 and TRBJ1-2; TRBD1 might be the D (5 bases). V lost 4 bases and J 8 bases, leaving 17 bases between the germline ends. Looked up from germline, CDR1 is SGHVS and CDR2 is FNYEAQ. The CDR3 runs to 14 residues. The CDR3 nucleotides read TGTGCCAGCAGCTCAGTTGGGACCTCTAAAGGCTACACCTTC. It encodes CASSSVGTSKGYTF.

CDR3 region: CASSLTGTGGYEQYF. CDR3 nucleotide sequence: TGTGCCAGCAGCCTGACCGGGACAGGTGGCTACGAGCAGTACTTC. The rearrangement joins TRBV3-1 to TRBJ2-7, with 8 bases identical to TRBD1. The CDR3 runs 15 residues. Germline CDR1 reads LGHDT; CDR2 reads YNNKEL (reference sequence). The V segment lost 4 bases and the J segment 3 bases; nucleotides outside the gene matches: 8.

A single count supports this clonotype. This chain links TRBV3-1 with TRBJ2-5; tentative D call: TRBD1 (5 bases). V was clipped by 7 bases and J by 0 bases, with 9 bases between them. The CDR3 covers 13 residues. Germline loops: CDR1 LGHDT, CDR2 YNNKEL (reference sequence). The CDR3 DNA reads TGTGCCAGCACCCAGGGAAACCAAGAGACCCAGTACTTC. Translated: CASTQGNQETQYF.

This clonotype was recorded once. This chain joins TRBV30 and TRBJ2-3; unclear D gene. V was cut by 2 bases and J by 1 base, with 7 bases left in between. Germline V CDR1 and CDR2: GTSNPN, SVGIG (reference sequence). CDR3 size: 13 residues. CDR3 coding DNA: TGTGCCTGGAGTTTGCTCGGCACAGATACGCAGTATTTT. Amino acids: CAWSLLGTDTQYF.

The V gene is TRBV20-1, the J gene TRBJ2-1; TRBD2 matches 11 bases. This CDR3 contains 16 residues. Germline-derived CDR1 and CDR2 are DFQATT and SNEGSKA (reference sequence). V lost 1 base to trimming and J lost 1 base; unmatched junction nucleotides: 3. The CDR3, as DNA: TGCAGTGCTAGAGGACTAGCGGGAAGTTCCTACAATGAGCAGTTCTTC. Residues: CSARGLAGSSYNEQFF.

The chain uses TRBV5-1 and TRBJ2-5; 7 nucleotides line up with TRBD2. With 5 bases clipped from V and 5 bases from J, the junction kept 9 bases outside the gene matches. Germline lookup yields CDR1 SGHRS and CDR2 YFSETQ. The CDR3 has 14 residues. Here the CDR3 DNA reads TGCGCCAGCAGTTGGACGGGAGCGGGGGAGACCCAGTACTTC. This gives the protein CASSWTGAGETQYF.

The chain links TRBV30 to TRBJ2-5, with 10 bases aligning to TRBD2. The CDR3 sequence is 15 residues long. Germline loops: CDR1 GTSNPN, CDR2 SVGIG (reference sequence). Trimming at V came to 2 bases and at J to 5 bases, leaving 8 bases not matched to a gene. The CDR3 loop reads CAWSPLAGEMETQYF. Here the CDR3 DNA reads TGTGCCTGGAGTCCCCTAGCGGGAGAGATGGAGACCCAGTACTTC.

V usage is TRBV16 and J usage is TRBJ2-7; no clear D gene. CDR1 and CDR2 from the germline V gene are KGHSY and FQNENV. Between the trimmed V and J ends, which lost 0 bases and 4 bases, there was a span of 4 bases. The CDR3 totals 12 residues. The chain's CDR3 is CASSQSEYEQYF. The CDR3 coding sequence is TGTGCCAGCAGCCAATCGGAGTACGAGCAGTACTTC.

The chain has TRBV7-9 and TRBJ1-1; D not resolved. The V and J ends lost 2 bases and 0 bases respectively, with 7 bases between them. The CDR3 runs 14 residues. Per germline, CDR1 SEHNR and CDR2 FQNEAQ (reference sequence). The chain's CDR3 is CASSLHTLNTEAFF. Written as DNA, the CDR3 is TGTGCCAGCAGCTTACATACGCTGAACACTGAAGCTTTCTTT. The full variable domain, rest sourced from reference TRBV7-9 and TRBJ1-1, is DTGVSQNPRHKITKRGQNVTFRCDPISEHNRLYWYRQTLGQGPEFLTYFQNEAQLEKSRLLSDRFSAERPKGSFSTLEIQRTEQGDSAMYLCASSLHTLNTEAFFGQGTRLTVV.

The table lists this clonotype with a count of one. The rearrangement uses TRBV29-1 and TRBJ2-7; the D is unclear. Germline V gene lookup returns CDR1 SQVTM and CDR2 ANQGSEA. With 5 bases removed from V and 0 bases from J, the gap between germline ends came to 11 bases. The CDR3 is 13 residues long. The CDR3 reads CSVRGDRSYEQYF. CDR3 coding DNA: TGCAGCGTTCGCGGAGACCGCTCCTACGAGCAGTACTTC.

CDR3 sequence reads: CASSRTRNTGELFF. The CDR3 nucleotides read TGTGCCAGCAGCCGGACTCGGAACACCGGGGAGCTGTTTTTT. The V call is TRBV7-2, the J call TRBJ2-2; D might be TRBD2 (5 bases). Germline loops: CDR1 SGHTA, CDR2 FQGNSA. Trimming removed 5 bases from V and 1 base from J, with 8 bases in between. The CDR3 spans 14 residues.

The rearrangement uses TRBV19 and TRBJ2-1; 8 positions match TRBD2. The germline gives CDR1 LNHDA, CDR2 SQIVND (reference sequence). V was pared by 4 bases and J by 1 base, with 6 bases of the junction left unmatched. The CDR3 is 16 amino acids. The CDR3 reads CASSKIAGLSYNEQFF. As DNA, the CDR3 is TGTGCCAGTAGTAAGATAGCGGGACTATCCTACAATGAGCAGTTCTTC.